This entry lists 25 T cell receptor beta chains sequenced from one sample in a study of blood T cells in healthy people across ages. The second PCR ran about 6 to 12 cycles with a sample-barcoded 5' primer and J-beta primers. TCRdb re-analysed the 5' RACE reads in MiXCR, keeping a single row per CDR3 protein. The repertoire consists of about 640,000 distinct CDR3 sequences, with 58% occurring once and the leading ten covering over 30%. The material sequenced was blood. The receptors here all came from a man aged 55 to 69 in good health.

The chain carries TRBV15 and TRBJ2-7, with no clear D. The last part of the DNA fits TRBJ2-5 better; the J call may be wrong. Germline loops: CDR1 LNHNV, CDR2 YYDKDF (reference sequence). This CDR3 is built from 17 residues. The CDR3 here is CATSRDTNGAYQETQYF. In DNA, the CDR3 is TGTGCCACCAGCAGAGATACGAACGGAGCGTACCAAGAGACCCAGTACTTC.

This chain uses TRBV6-5 with TRBJ1-1, with TRBD1 matching 11 bases. V gave up 0 bases and J gave up 4 bases; unmatched junction bases: 7. Germline V gives CDR1 MNHEY, CDR2 SVGAGI. The CDR3 contains 17 residues. Here the CDR3 DNA reads TGTGCCAGCAGTTACTCGCGGACAGGGGGCTTGAGCACTGAAGCTTTCTTT. Translated, it gives CASSYSRTGGLSTEAFF.

The chain employs TRBV7-9 and TRBJ2-4; perhaps TRBD2 as D (6 bases). The CDR3 has 15 residues. V lost 5 bases and J 3 bases, leaving 14 bases between the germline ends. Germline V gene data show CDR1 as SEHNR and CDR2 as FQNEAQ (reference sequence). CDR3 sequence: CASSAIAVGKNIQYF. CDR3 DNA sequence: TGTGCCAGCAGCGCAATAGCGGTTGGCAAAAACATTCAGTACTTC.

The chain carries TRBV29-1 and TRBJ1-2; D unclear. V shed 7 bases and J shed 4 bases, with 13 bases lying between them. Looked up from germline, CDR1 is SQVTM and CDR2 is ANQGSEA. CDR3 length: 12 amino acids. In DNA form, the CDR3 reads TGCAGCGCCCCGGATCAGAGCTATGGCTACACCTTC. Translation: CSAPDQSYGYTF.

The rearrangement uses TRBV12-5 and TRBJ2-1; 9 bases are a match to TRBD1. The V gene's germline CDR1 is LGHNT and CDR2 FRNRAP. The V gene end was trimmed by 5 bases and the J gene end by 9 bases; junction bases not matched to a gene: 8. The CDR3 is 14 amino acids. DNA of the CDR3: TGTGCTAGTGGTCCGGGACAGGGTAGAGGTGAGCAGTTCTTC. As protein: CASGPGQGRGEQFF.

The chain recombines TRBV7-9 with TRBJ1-1, with D unresolved. V gave up 6 bases and J gave up 1 base, with 15 bases separating them. This CDR3 has 15 amino acids. Germline V gene lookup returns CDR1 SEHNR and CDR2 FQNEAQ (reference sequence). The CDR3 region has the DNA TGTGCCAGCAGAGCCCGGGGAGATGGGAACACTGAAGCTTTCTTT. Translation: CASRARGDGNTEAFF.

The chain recombines TRBV20-1 with TRBJ1-4; 7 bases are shared with TRBD1. The CDR3 spans 13 residues. V shed 7 bases, J shed 8 bases, and the junction held 10 bases outside the gene matches. Germline CDR1 DFQATT, CDR2 SNEGSKA (reference sequence). CDR3 sequence: CSGKGGAGEKLFF. The CDR3 DNA reads TGCAGTGGGAAAGGGGGCGCCGGGGAAAAACTGTTTTTT.

The genes are TRBV4-2 and TRBJ2-1; D assignment may be TRBD1 or TRBD2 (6 bases each). Germline V CDR1 and CDR2: LGHNA, YNFKEQ. This CDR3 has 15 residues. The V end was cut by 0 bases, the J end by 7 bases, with 13 bases between. CDR3 nucleotide sequence: TGTGCCAGCAGCCAAGATTGGGGGGCCAGTAATGAGCAGTTCTTC. This gives the protein CASSQDWGASNEQFF.

Notes on this clonotype: Mismatch with germline at one junction end may stem from a read error. This chain connects TRBV7-2 to TRBJ1-5, with D maybe TRBD1 (6 bases). The CDR3 is 14 amino acids. Germline lookup yields CDR1 SGHTA and CDR2 FQGNSA. CDR3: CASSLGDTDSPQHF. CDR3 nucleotides: TGCGCCAGCAGCTTAGGGGACACAGATTCCCCCCAGCATTTT.

This clonotype has ten or more counts. The chain couples TRBV28 to TRBJ2-5; D perhaps matches TRBD2 (5 bases). Trimming stripped 6 bases from V and 2 bases from J, with 16 bases between. Germline assignment: CDR1 MDHEN and CDR2 SYDVKM. The CDR3 is made up of 15 amino acids. In DNA form, the CDR3 reads TGTGCCAGCAGACCCGTCGTGGGAGCTCAAGAGACCCAGTACTTC. As protein: CASRPVVGAQETQYF. Using reference TRBV28 and TRBJ2-5 for the parts outside the CDR3, the full variable domain is DVKVTQSSRYLVKRTGEKVFLECVQDMDHENMFWYRQDPGLGLRLIYFSYDVKMKEKGDIPEGYSVSREKKERFSLILESASTNQTSMYLCASRPVVGAQETQYFGPGTRLLVL.

CDR3: CASSLAGGDHQPQHF. The DNA for the CDR3 is TGCGCCAGCAGCTTGGCGGGGGGCGATCATCAGCCCCAGCATTTT. J is TRBJ1-5 and V is TRBV5-1, with D possibly being TRBD1 (6 bases). This CDR3 is built from 15 residues. Germline CDR1 and CDR2: SGHRS and YFSETQ. The ends were cut back, 0 bases at V and 5 bases at J, with 12 bases in the middle.

This clonotype appeared a few times. This rearrangement joins TRBV29-1 to TRBJ2-5; no reliable D call. Germline assignment: CDR1 SQVTM and CDR2 ANQGSEA. Trimming stripped 1 base from V and 5 bases from J, with 11 bases between. CDR3 size: 13 residues. CDR3 in amino acids: CSVEGVARETQYF. CDR3 DNA sequence: TGCAGCGTTGAAGGGGTGGCGAGGGAGACCCAGTACTTC.

The chain combines TRBV3-1 with TRBJ2-5, with D uncertain. The germline V and J ends were trimmed by 1 base and 4 bases, with 19 bases remaining between them. The length of the CDR3 is 17 residues. Germline loops: CDR1 LGHDT, CDR2 YNNKEL (reference sequence). CDR3: CASSQVSSGWNVETQYF. The CDR3 nucleotides are TGTGCCAGCAGCCAAGTTTCGTCGGGTTGGAATGTAGAGACCCAGTACTTC.

This clonotype was counted only a few times. This chain uses TRBV11-2 with TRBJ2-7; 7 bases match TRBD2. The CDR3 is 15 amino acids. Germline V gene sequence: CDR1 SGHAT, CDR2 FQNNGV. Trimming took 5 bases from V and 0 from J; bases not matched to a gene: 7. The chain's CDR3 is CASSPFREGSYEQYF. The CDR3 DNA is TGTGCCAGCAGCCCCTTCAGGGAGGGCTCCTACGAGCAGTACTTC. Variable domain in full (rest from reference TRBV11-2 and TRBJ2-7): EAGVAQSPRYKIIEKRQSVAFWCNPISGHATLYWYQQILGQGPKLLIQFQNNGVVDDSQLPKDRFSAERLKGVDSTLKIQPAKLEDSAVYLCASSPFREGSYEQYFGPGTRLTVT.

This clonotype was recorded a few times. The chain combines TRBV28 with TRBJ1-6; 7 bases agree with TRBD1. Germline V gene data show CDR1 as MDHEN and CDR2 as SYDVKM. J was trimmed by 15 bases and V by 6 bases; bases with no gene match: 14. The CDR3 is 14 amino acids. The CDR3 region has the DNA TGTGCCAGCAGCCCATCCCGGGACAGACCACTCCTCCACTTT. Its protein product is CASSPSRDRPLLHF.

This chain links TRBV7-2 with TRBJ2-3, with TRBD2 identical over 9 bases. Per the germline V gene, CDR1 is SGHTA and CDR2 is FQGNSA. The CDR3 covers 17 residues. V lost 1 base to trimming and J lost 2 bases; unmatched junction nucleotides: 7. CDR3 sequence reads: CASSLDWLAGSTDTQYF. CDR3 DNA: TGTGCCAGCAGCTTAGATTGGCTAGCGGGGTCCACAGATACGCAGTATTTT.

The chain couples TRBV11-2 to TRBJ2-7; 7 bases agree with TRBD2. With V trimmed by 5 bases and J by 4 bases, 11 bases remained unmatched. The CDR3 sequence is 15 residues long. Germline V gene lookup returns CDR1 SGHAT and CDR2 FQNNGV. The CDR3 spells CASSILALPPYEQYF. The CDR3 nucleotides read TGTGCCAGCAGCATACTAGCGCTTCCCCCTTACGAGCAGTACTTC.

This clonotype was detected a few times. The V call is TRBV11-2, the J call TRBJ2-7; D is ambiguous. The germline gives CDR1 SGHAT, CDR2 FQNNGV. This CDR3 has 14 residues. The ends were cut back, 3 bases at V and 1 base at J, with 10 bases in the middle. The CDR3 coding sequence is TGTGCCAGCAGCTTCGGAGACGGATCCTACGAGCAGTACTTC. This sequence encodes CASSFGDGSYEQYF.

The chain uses TRBV6-1 and TRBJ1-5; the D is unclear. V was shortened by 0 bases and J by 9 bases, with 15 bases between the two germline ends. Germline CDR1 reads MNHNS; CDR2 reads SASEGT. This CDR3 has 15 residues. The CDR3 here is CASSEAWSPDRPQHF. The CDR3 bases are TGTGCCAGCAGTGAAGCGTGGTCTCCTGATCGGCCCCAGCATTTT.

For this clonotype: Since no conserved phenylalanine or tryptophan closes the CDR3, a read error is the likely cause. The chain couples TRBV5-5 to TRBJ2-5, with D possibly being TRBD2 (6 bases). V lost 4 bases, J lost 5 bases, and 18 bases lay in between. The CDR3 consists of 15 residues. Per the germline V gene, CDR1 is SGHKS and CDR2 is YYEKEE (reference sequence). The CDR3 DNA follows: TGTGCCAGCAGCGTCGGGACTCTATCTGGGGAGACCCAGTACTTA. It is translated as CASSVGTLSGETQYL.

This clonotype was detected a few times. The chain carries TRBV20-1 and TRBJ2-5; D not certain. Germline V gives CDR1 DFQATT, CDR2 SNEGSKA (reference sequence). CDR3 length: 13 amino acids. Trimming removed 3 bases from V and 4 bases from J, with 12 bases in between. CDR3: CSASRPDLETQYF. The CDR3 DNA is TGCAGTGCTAGCCGGCCAGACCTAGAGACCCAGTACTTC.

The V gene is TRBV9, the J gene TRBJ2-1; 7 bases are a match to TRBD1. V lost 4 bases and J lost 10; bases outside the gene matches: 11. The germline V gene encodes CDR1 SGDLS and CDR2 YYNGEE. The length of the CDR3 is 14 residues. This CDR3 reads CASSLRTGSSEQFF. CDR3 DNA: TGTGCCAGCAGCCTCCGGACAGGTTCGTCGGAGCAGTTCTTC.

CDR3 residues: CASSLEVGAYGYTF. The CDR3 coding sequence is TGTGCCAGCAGCTTAGAGGTTGGGGCGTATGGCTACACCTTC. The rearrangement joins TRBV7-9 to TRBJ1-2, with D perhaps TRBD1 (5 bases). Trimming removed 1 base at V and 5 bases at J, with 11 bases between. The germline gives CDR1 SEHNR, CDR2 FQNEAQ (reference sequence). This CDR3 has 14 amino acids.

This chain connects TRBV9 to TRBJ2-5; 9 nucleotides agree with TRBD1. This CDR3 is built from 17 residues. V shed 3 bases, J shed 7 bases, and the junction held 16 bases outside the gene matches. Germline CDR1 reads SGDLS; CDR2 reads YYNGEE. The CDR3 loop reads CASSAFSDRGIYGTQYF. CDR3 in DNA: TGTGCCAGCAGCGCCTTTTCGGACAGGGGCATCTATGGGACCCAGTACTTC.

The chain links TRBV18 to TRBJ2-3; D gene uncertain. The germline V gene encodes CDR1 KGHSH and CDR2 LQKENI. V was trimmed by 3 bases and J by 4 bases, leaving 8 bases between them. The CDR3 is 13 residues long. The CDR3 nucleotides read TGTGCCAGCTCACCTCCTCCCGCAGATACGCAGTATTTT. It encodes CASSPPPADTQYF.